This T cell receptor beta chain was identified during a study of regulatory T cells in long-lasting Graves disease. The time point here: newly diagnosed GD, antithyroid drugs for less than 3 months. RNA extracted from PBMCs served as the sequencing template. The CDR3 is 15 residues long. The germline V gene encodes CDR1 SGHTA and CDR2 FQGTGA. This clonotype was detected many times. Its target is unknown. A junction end diverges from the germline sequence, so it may reflect a read error. Building the TCR beta libraries relied on iRepertoire HTBI primers, and CDR3 regions underwent Arm-PCR. TCRdb redid the calling of the multiplex PCR reads with MiXCR, one entry per CDR3 protein. This table holds about 420,000 distinct CDR3 sequences, about a sixth found once. Study results and caveats: Lower TCR diversity characterized persistent Graves' patients relative to newly diagnosed patients.

These data also featured in a second study, about T cells in Graves' hyperthyroidism and ophthalmopathy.

The sequence was collected from a woman aged 18-29 years with Graves disease. V gene TRBV7-3 combines with J gene TRBJ2-1, with 12 bases aligning to TRBD2. Source: peripheral blood mononuclear cells (PBMCs), taken at new diagnosis, from a patient treated with antithyroid drugs. The CDR3 DNA reads as TGTGCCAGCAGCGTTGGGACTAGCGGGTACACTGAGCAGTTCTTC. Protein: CASSVGTSGYTEQFF.